Reported below is one T cell receptor beta chain. The CDR3 runs 13 residues. The germline gives CDR1 SQVTM, CDR2 ANQGSEA. V lost 6 bases to trimming and J lost 3 bases; unmatched junction nucleotides: 5. These data originate in a study of sequential checkpoint blockade in melanoma. Study details: First-line arms were nivolumab then ipilimumab, or the reverse, randomized 1:1.

Treatment defined: randomized to nivolumab then ipilimumab (arm A) or the reverse (arm B). Patients had received no earlier DNA-damaging chemotherapy. Sequenced by immunoSEQ multiplex PCR; TCRdb stores in-frame clones only, minus some. In the table there are several thousand clones, roughly 57% of which are singletons. The chain combines TRBV29-1 with TRBJ2-1; TRBD2 matches 7 bases. The TCR was taken from a human donor with melanoma. Specimen: CD8+ T cells sorted from blood (inferred from file names), collected from a patient given nivolumab and ipilimumab in sequence. CDR3 sequence (DNA): TGCAGCGTGAGCGCGGGGGACTACAATGAGCAGTTCTTC. Protein: CSVSAGDYNEQFF.